Reported below is one TCR beta chain. This entry comes from a study of blood T cell repertoires in COVID-19. Study at large: Material from acute and convalescent COVID-19 was sourced from the United States, Italy and Spain.

Original methodology: Using reference gene primer amplification, nucleated cell counts were estimated. Sequenced by immunoSEQ multiplex PCR; TCRdb stores in-frame clones only, minus some. The V and J calls and clone size come from that table; D and trimming were worked out from the DNA. The top ten hold less than 5% of the sample, which has about 130,000 clones, 79% seen once. The trim removed 5 bases at V and 6 bases at J, leaving 6 bases unmatched. CDR1 and CDR2 from the germline V gene are LNHDA and SQIVND (reference sequence). This CDR3 has 14 amino acids. V gene TRBV19 combines with J gene TRBJ2-1, with TRBD2 matching 8 bases. The sequencing input was peripheral blood. This clonotype originated in a woman aged 70-85 years with COVID-19, enrolled during active disease. This chain's CDR3 is CASSRGGEPNEQFF. CDR3 nucleotide sequence: TGTGCCAGTAGTCGGGGGGGTGAACCCAATGAGCAGTTCTTC.